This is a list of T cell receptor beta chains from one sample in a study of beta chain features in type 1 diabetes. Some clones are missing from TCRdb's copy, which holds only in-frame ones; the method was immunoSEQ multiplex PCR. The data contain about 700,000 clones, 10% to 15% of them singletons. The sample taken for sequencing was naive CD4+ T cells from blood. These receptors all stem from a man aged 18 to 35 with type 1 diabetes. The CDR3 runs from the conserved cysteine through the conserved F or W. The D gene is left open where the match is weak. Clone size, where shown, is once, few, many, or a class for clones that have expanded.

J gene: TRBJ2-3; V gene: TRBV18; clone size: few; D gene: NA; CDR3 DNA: TGTGCCAGCTCTCAACGGACAGTTGTTGGGGCAGATACGCAGTATTTT; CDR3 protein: CASSQRTVVGADTQYF
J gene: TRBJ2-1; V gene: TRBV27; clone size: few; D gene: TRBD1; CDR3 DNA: TGTGCCAGCCGGCGACAGGGGGCAGGCGAGCAGTTCTTC; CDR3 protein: CASRRQGAGEQFF
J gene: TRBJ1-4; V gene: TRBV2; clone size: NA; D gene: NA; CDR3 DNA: TGTGCCAGCAGTAGGGTGGTAACTAATGAAAAACTGTTTTTT; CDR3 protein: CASSRVVTNEKLFF
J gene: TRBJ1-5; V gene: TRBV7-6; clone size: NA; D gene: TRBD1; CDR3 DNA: TGTGCCAGCAGCTCCCTGGGACAGGGAGGTAATCAGCCCCAGCATTTT; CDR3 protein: CASSSLGQGGNQPQHF
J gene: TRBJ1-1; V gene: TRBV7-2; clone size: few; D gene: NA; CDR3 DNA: TGTGCCAGCAGCTTAAGAAGGGGTGAAGCTTTCTTT; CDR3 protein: CASSLRRGEAFF
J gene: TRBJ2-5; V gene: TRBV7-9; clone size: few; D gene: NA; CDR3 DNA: TGTGCCAGCAGCTTACCCCGGGACACCTTTCACGGGTACTTC; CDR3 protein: CASSLPRDTFHGYF
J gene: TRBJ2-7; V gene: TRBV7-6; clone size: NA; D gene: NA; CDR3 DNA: TGTGCCAGCAGCTCCTCGGTCCAAAATCACGGTGGCGAGCAGTACTTC; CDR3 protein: CASSSSVQNHGGEQYF
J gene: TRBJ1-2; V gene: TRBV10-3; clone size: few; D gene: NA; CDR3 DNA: TGTGCCATCAGTGAGGACGTTTATGGCTACACCTTC; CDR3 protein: CAISEDVYGYTF
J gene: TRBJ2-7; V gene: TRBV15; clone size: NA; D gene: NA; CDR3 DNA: TGTGCCACCAGTAAAGGACTCGCCGAGCAGTACTTC; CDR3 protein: CATSKGLAEQYF
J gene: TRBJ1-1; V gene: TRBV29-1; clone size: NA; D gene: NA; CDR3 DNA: TGCAGCGTTGAAGCGTGGCAGTTGAACACTGAAGCTTTCTTT; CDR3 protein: CSVEAWQLNTEAFF
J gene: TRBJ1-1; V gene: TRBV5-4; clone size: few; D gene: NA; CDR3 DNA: TGTGCCAGCAGCTTTGGGGGGGTGAAGTACCCTGAAGCTTTCTTT; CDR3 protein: CASSFGGVKYPEAFF
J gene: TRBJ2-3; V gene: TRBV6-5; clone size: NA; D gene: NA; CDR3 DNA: TGTGCCAGCAGTTACTCGAGCAAGCAGTATTTT; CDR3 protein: CASSYSSKQYF
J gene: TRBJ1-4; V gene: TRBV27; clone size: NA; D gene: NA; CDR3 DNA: TGTGCCATGAGGGGGAGACAGGTGGATGAAAAACTGTTTTTT; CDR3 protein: CAMRGRQVDEKLFF
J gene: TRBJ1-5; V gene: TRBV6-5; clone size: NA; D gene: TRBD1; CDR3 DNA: TGTGCCAGCAGTCGACAGGGAGGACATCAGCCCCAGCATTTT; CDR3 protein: CASSRQGGHQPQHF
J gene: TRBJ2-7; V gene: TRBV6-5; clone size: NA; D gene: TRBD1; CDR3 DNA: TGTGCCAGCAGACTAGACCAGGGACAGCGCTACGAGCAGTACTTC; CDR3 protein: CASRLDQGQRYEQYF
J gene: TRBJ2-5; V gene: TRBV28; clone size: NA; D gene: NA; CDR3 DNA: TGTGCCAGCAGTTTGGGGGGGGCCGCCCAAGAGACCCAGTACTTC; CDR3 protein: CASSLGGAAQETQYF